Following are 11 T cell receptor beta chains from one sample sequenced in a study of CD8+ T cells in alopecia areata. TCR sequencing used cDNA made by reverse transcription of extracted RNA. Sequencing was performed with immunoSEQ multiplex PCR; in TCRdb, only in-frame clones are kept and a portion is missing. The sample carries 65,000 to 95,000 clones, just over 50% recorded once. The specimen sequenced was NKG2D-high CD8+ T cells sorted from blood. The receptors come from a human donor with alopecia areata.

J is TRBJ2-7 and V is TRBV23-1, with D possibly being TRBD1 (5 bases). TRBV23-1 qualifies as an ORF whose function is uncertain. Trimming removed 4 bases from V and 0 bases from J, with 10 bases in between. This CDR3 contains 14 residues. The CDR3 region has the DNA TGCGCCAGCAGTCCTGACAGAAACTCCTACGAGCAGTACTTC. Translated: CASSPDRNSYEQYF.

The CDR3 nucleotides read TGTGCCAGCAGTTCCATTCCGGGTGACAGGGAGAATTCACCCCTCCACTTT. Encoded protein: CASSSIPGDRENSPLHF. The chain has TRBV27 and TRBJ1-6; 7 bases map to TRBD1. The germline gives CDR1 MNHEY, CDR2 SMNVEV (reference sequence). This CDR3 contains 17 residues. V lost 4 bases to trimming and J lost 7 bases; unmatched junction nucleotides: 13.

The gene calls are TRBV27 and TRBJ1-4; D is uncertain. CDR3 length equals 14 residues. Trimming stripped 2 bases from V and 8 bases from J, with 12 bases between. CDR1 and CDR2 (germline): MNHEY, SMNVEV (reference sequence). CDR3 amino acids: CASSLEEGHEKLFF. The CDR3 bases are TGTGCCAGCAGTTTAGAGGAGGGTCACGAAAAACTGTTTTTT. The whole variable domain, filled in from reference TRBV27 and TRBJ1-4, reads EAQVTQNPRYLITVTGKKLTVTCSQNMNHEYMSWYRQDPGLGLRQIYYSMNVEVTDKGDVPEGYKVSRKEKRNFPLILESPSPNQTSLYFCASSLEEGHEKLFFGSGTQLSVL.

J is TRBJ2-5 and V is TRBV1. TRBV1 is an annotated pseudogene. The CDR3 is 14 residues long. DNA for the CDR3: TGCACCAGCAGGAGGGGCGGAGGAAAGGAGACCCAGTACTTC. It specifies CTSRRGGGKETQYF.

The CDR3 bases are TGTGCCATCGGGACAGGGTACCCCTCCTACGAGCAGTACTTC. This codes for CAIGTGYPSYEQYF. This chain joins TRBV10-3 and TRBJ2-7; 9 bases fit TRBD1. In germline, CDR1 is ENHRY, CDR2 SYGVKD. J lost 0 bases, V lost 8 bases, and 5 bases had no gene match. CDR3 length equals 14 residues.

There are a few counts of this clone. This chain links TRBV19 with TRBJ2-5; D may be TRBD1 (5 bases). Between the trimmed V and J ends, which lost 5 bases and 5 bases, there was a span of 9 bases. CDR3 size: 12 residues. CDR1 LNHDA and CDR2 SQIVND come from the germline V gene (reference sequence). The DNA for the CDR3 is TGTGCCAGTAGTGGACAATTGGAGACCCAGTACTTC. It specifies CASSGQLETQYF.

This clone was recorded a few times. The genes are TRBV29-1 and TRBJ2-5; D is uncertain. V lost 6 bases and J lost 1, with 3 bases in between. In germline, CDR1 is SQVTM, CDR2 ANQGSEA. This CDR3 has 10 amino acids. CDR3 region: CSVAQETQYF. The CDR3 DNA follows: TGCAGCGTGGCCCAAGAGACCCAGTACTTC.

CDR3 in amino acids: CASSYETSGPIDEQFF. In DNA, the CDR3 is TGCGCCAGCAGTTACGAGACTAGCGGGCCGATCGATGAGCAGTTCTTC. The V and J genes are TRBV5-1 and TRBJ2-1; TRBD2 agrees at 10 bases. Germline CDR1 and CDR2: SGHRS and YFSETQ. The length of the CDR3 is 16 residues. The V and J ends lost 5 bases and 8 bases, in that order; junction bases with no gene match: 13.

The V gene is TRBV4-3, the J gene TRBJ2-7; 10 bases are a match to TRBD1. CDR1 LGHNA and CDR2 YSLEER come from the germline V gene. The CDR3 has 14 residues. V was clipped by 2 bases and J by 3 bases; unmatched bases: 1. CDR3 sequence: CASSQRTGGYEQYF. CDR3 in DNA: TGCGCCAGCAGCCAAAGGACAGGGGGCTACGAGCAGTACTTC.

This rearrangement joins TRBV27 to TRBJ2-5; D is perhaps TRBD1 or TRBD2 (5 bases each). The CDR3 spans 13 residues. The V and J ends lost 4 bases and 5 bases respectively, with 11 bases between them. The V gene's germline CDR1 is MNHEY and CDR2 SMNVEV (reference sequence). CDR3 in DNA: TGTGCCAGCAGTTGGGGGAAGGGGGAGACCCAGTACTTC. It codes for CASSWGKGETQYF.

The chain combines TRBV27 with TRBJ1-2; 7 bases are shared with TRBD1. The trim removed 6 bases at V and 7 bases at J, leaving 14 bases unmatched. CDR1 is MNHEY, CDR2 SMNVEV, per germline (reference sequence). CDR3 length: 15 amino acids. CDR3 bases: TGTGCCAGCAGGCGGGACAGAGCTACTGTTAGTGGCTACACCTTC. This gives the protein CASRRDRATVSGYTF.